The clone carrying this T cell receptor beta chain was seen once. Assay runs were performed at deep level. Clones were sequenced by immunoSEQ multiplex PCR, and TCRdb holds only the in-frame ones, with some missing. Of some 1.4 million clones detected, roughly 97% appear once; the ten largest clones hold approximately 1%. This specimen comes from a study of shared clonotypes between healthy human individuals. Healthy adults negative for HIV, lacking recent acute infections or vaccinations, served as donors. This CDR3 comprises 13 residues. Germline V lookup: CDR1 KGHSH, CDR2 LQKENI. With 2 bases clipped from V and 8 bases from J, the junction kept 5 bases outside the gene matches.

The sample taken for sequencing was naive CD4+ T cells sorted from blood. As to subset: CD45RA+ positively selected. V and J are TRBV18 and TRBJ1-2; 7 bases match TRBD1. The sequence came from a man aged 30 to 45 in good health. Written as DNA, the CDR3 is TGTGCCAGCTCACCAAAACAGGGGACCGGCTACACCTTC. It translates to CASSPKQGTGYTF.